This T cell receptor (beta chain) appears in the sequencing data of a study of T-cell reconstitution after alpha-beta-depleted transplantation in children. This clonotype was detected a few times. Preparing the TCRbeta library involved the use of unique molecular identifiers. TCRdb called the PCR reads again in MiXCR, with one record for every CDR3 protein. The data hold 600,000 to 700,000 distinct CDR3 sequences, with roughly 17% observed a single time. The V end was cut by 7 bases, the J end by 0 bases, with 17 bases between. Per the germline V gene, CDR1 is SGHRS and CDR2 is YFSETQ. There are 15 residues in the CDR3.

The material sequenced was PBMCs from the stem cell graft donor, taken from the stem cell graft. The V gene is TRBV5-1, the J gene TRBJ2-7; the D gene is possibly TRBD1 (7 bases). This clonotype was sampled from a human donor who donated a stem cell graft to a child with acute myeloid leukemia. CDR3 nucleotide sequence: TGCGCCAGCCGACAGGGACTCCGAGGCTCCTACGAGCAGTACTTC. It translates to CASRQGLRGSYEQYF.